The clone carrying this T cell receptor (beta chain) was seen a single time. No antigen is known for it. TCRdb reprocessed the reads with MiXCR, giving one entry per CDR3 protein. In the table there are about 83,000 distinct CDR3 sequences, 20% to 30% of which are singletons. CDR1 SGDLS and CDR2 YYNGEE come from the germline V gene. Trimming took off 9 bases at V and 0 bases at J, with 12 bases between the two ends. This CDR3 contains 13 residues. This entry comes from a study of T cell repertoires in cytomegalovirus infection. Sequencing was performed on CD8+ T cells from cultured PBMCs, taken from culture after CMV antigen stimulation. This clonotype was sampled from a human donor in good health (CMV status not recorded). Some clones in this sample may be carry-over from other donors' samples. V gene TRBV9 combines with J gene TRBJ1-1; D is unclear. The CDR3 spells CATGKDLNTEAFF. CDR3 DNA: TGTGCCACCGGAAAGGACCTGAACACTGAAGCTTTCTTT.